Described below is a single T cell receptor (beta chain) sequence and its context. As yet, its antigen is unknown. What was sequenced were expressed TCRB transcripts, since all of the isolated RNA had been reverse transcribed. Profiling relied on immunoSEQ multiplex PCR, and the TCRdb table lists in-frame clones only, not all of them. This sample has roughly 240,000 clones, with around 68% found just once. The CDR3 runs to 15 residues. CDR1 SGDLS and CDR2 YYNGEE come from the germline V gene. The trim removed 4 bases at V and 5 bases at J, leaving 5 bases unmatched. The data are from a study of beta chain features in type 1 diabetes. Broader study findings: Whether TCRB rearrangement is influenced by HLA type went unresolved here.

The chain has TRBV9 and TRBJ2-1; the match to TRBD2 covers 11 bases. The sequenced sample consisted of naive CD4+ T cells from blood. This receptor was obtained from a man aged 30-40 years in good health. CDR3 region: CASSLRLAGNNEQFF. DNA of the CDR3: TGTGCCAGCAGCCTACGACTAGCGGGAAACAATGAGCAGTTCTTC.